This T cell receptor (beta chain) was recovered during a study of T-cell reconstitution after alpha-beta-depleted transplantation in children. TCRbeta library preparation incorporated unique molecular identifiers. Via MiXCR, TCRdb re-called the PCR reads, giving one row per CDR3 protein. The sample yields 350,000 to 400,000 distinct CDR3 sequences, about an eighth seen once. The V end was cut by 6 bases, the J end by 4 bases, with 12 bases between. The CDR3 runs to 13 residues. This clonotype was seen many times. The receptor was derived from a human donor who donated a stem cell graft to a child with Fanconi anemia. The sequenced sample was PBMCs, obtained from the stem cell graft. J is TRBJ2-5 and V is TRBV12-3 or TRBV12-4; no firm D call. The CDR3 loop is CASRSRPAETQYF. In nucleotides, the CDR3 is TGTGCCAGCAGATCGAGACCGGCAGAGACCCAGTACTTC.